This T cell receptor beta chain was found in a study of shared clonotypes between healthy human individuals. Using immunoSEQ multiplex PCR, the repertoire was profiled, and TCRdb retains in-frame clones only, with some absent. The sample includes about 100,000 clones, about 71% of them seen just once. CDR3 length: 14 amino acids. Germline V gives CDR1 MNHEY, CDR2 SMNVEV (reference sequence). Sequenced sample: memory CD8+ T cells sorted from blood. Described subset: CD45RO+ cells pooled with CCR7-negative TemRA cells. The clonotype comes from a woman aged 25 to 39 in good health. This chain links TRBV27 with TRBJ2-5, with D unclear. The J call may be in error: the DNA end matches TRBJ2-7 better. The chain's CDR3 is CASSPPTRPYEQYF. Written as DNA, the CDR3 is TGTGCCAGCAGTCCCCCGACAAGACCCTACGAGCAGTACTTC.